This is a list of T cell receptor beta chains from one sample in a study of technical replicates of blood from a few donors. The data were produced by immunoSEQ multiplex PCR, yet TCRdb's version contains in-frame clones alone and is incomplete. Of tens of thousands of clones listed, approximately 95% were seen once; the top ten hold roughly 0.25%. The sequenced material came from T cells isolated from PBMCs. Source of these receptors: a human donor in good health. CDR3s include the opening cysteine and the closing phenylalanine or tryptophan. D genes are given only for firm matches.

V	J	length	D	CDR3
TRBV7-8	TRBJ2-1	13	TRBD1	CASSHGTDNEQFF
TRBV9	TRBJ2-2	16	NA	CASSVGLSPNTGELFF
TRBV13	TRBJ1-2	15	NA	CASSFRGGPSYGYTF
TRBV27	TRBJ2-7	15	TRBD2	CASSLSGGGAYEQYF
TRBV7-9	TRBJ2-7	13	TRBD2	CASNPSGIYEQYF
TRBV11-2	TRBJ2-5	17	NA	CASSYELSGTGQETQYF
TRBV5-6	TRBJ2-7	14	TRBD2	CASKRGPDSYEQYF
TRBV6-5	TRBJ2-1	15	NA	CASSLTTDSYNEQFF
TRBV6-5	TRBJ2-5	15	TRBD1	CASSHNSRGPRTQYF
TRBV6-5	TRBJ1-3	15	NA	CASRLIPDRGNTIYF
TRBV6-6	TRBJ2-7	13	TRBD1	CASNFGTAYEQYF